This T cell receptor beta chain was recorded in a study of blood T cell repertoires in COVID-19. Study information: T cells, B-cell-depleted T cells, or PBMCs supplied cDNA or gDNA.

Germline V gives CDR1 MNHNS, CDR2 SASEGT. The CDR3 has 19 residues. V shed 4 bases and J 0 bases; nucleotides not matched to a gene: 14. TCRdb's table, derived via immunoSEQ multiplex PCR, lists solely in-frame clones and lacks some. The sample yields roughly 700,000 clones, over 80% seen once. Material for sequencing was peripheral blood. The rearrangement joins TRBV6-1 to TRBJ1-3; TRBD1 aligns across 8 bases. The receptor was isolated from a woman between 18 and 29 years old with acute or convalescent COVID-19. CDR3 amino acids: CASSGALGQGPISGNTIYF. The CDR3 DNA sequence: TGTGCCAGCAGTGGCGCACTAGGACAGGGACCGATCTCTGGAAACACCATATATTTT.